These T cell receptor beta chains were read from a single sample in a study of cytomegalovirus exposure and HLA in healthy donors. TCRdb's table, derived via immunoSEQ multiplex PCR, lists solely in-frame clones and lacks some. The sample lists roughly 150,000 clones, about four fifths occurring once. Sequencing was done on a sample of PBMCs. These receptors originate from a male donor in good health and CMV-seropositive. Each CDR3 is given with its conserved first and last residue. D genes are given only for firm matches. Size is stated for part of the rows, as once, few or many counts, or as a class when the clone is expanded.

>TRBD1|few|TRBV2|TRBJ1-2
TGTGCCAGCAGTGTTTACGGGACAGGGATCCGCTACACCTTC
CASSVYGTGIRYTF
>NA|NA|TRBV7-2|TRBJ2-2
TGTGCCAGCAGCCAGGGACTTGTCGGTACCGGGGAGCTGTTTTTT
CASSQGLVGTGELFF
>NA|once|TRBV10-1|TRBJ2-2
TGCGCCAGCAATGAAGGCAGCGCGAACACCGGGGAGCTGTTTTTT
CASNEGSANTGELFF
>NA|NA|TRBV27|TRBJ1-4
TGTGCCAGCAGGCGTACAGGAGCAACTAATGAAAAACTGTTTTTT
CASRRTGATNEKLFF
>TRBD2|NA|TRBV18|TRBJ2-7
TGTGCCAGCACCCAACTAGCGGGAGACGAGCAGTACTTC
CASTQLAGDEQYF
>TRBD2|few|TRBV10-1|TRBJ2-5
TGCGCCAGCAGTGACCCGCTAGCGGGAAGGGAGACCCAGTACTTC
CASSDPLAGRETQYF
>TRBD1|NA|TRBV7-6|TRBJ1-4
TGTGCCAGCAGCTTAGGGGGGACAGGGGTTAATGAAAAACTGTTTTTT
CASSLGGTGVNEKLFF
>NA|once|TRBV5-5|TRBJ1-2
TGTGCCAGCAGCTTGGCCGGCACAGGACATGGCTACACCTTC
CASSLAGTGHGYTF
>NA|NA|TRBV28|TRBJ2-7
TGTGCCAGCAGTTTTGACAGCTCCTACGAGCAGTACTTC
CASSFDSSYEQYF
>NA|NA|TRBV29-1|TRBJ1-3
TGCAGCGTTGGACAGTCTGGAAACACCATATATTTT
CSVGQSGNTIYF
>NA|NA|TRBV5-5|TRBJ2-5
TGTGCCAGCAGCGGGTTACAGGTCCAAGAGACCCAGTACTTC
CASSGLQVQETQYF
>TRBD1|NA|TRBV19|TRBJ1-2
TGTGCCAGTAGTATACGTCGACAGGGGGCTGACTATGGCTACACCTTC
CASSIRRQGADYGYTF
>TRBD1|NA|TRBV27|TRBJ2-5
TGTGCCAGCAGTTCTCGGGACAGTAGAGAGACCCAGTACTTC
CASSSRDSRETQYF
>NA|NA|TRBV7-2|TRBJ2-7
TGTGCCAGCAGCAAACTAGGCCCCTACGAGCAGTACTTC
CASSKLGPYEQYF
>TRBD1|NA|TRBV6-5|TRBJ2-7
TGTGCCAGCGGGGACAGGGTTGGCTACGAGCAGTACTTC
CASGDRVGYEQYF
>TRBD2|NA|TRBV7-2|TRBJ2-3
TGTGCCAGCAGCTCACTAGCGGGAGGCACAGATACGCAGTATTTT
CASSSLAGGTDTQYF
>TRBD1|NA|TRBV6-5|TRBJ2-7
TGTGCCAGCAAACGGACAGGGCTATACTACGAGCAGTACTTC
CASKRTGLYYEQYF
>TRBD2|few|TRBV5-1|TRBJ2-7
TGCGCCAGCAGCATTGGACTAGCGGGAGTCGGATCCTACGAGCAGTACTTC
CASSIGLAGVGSYEQYF
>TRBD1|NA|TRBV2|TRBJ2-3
TGTGCCGGATCACGACAGGGCCAGGATACGCAGTATTTT
CAGSRQGQDTQYF
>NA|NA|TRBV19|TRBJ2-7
TGTGCCAGTAGTATAGAGGCAGGGATAAGCTACGAGCAGTACTTC
CASSIEAGISYEQYF
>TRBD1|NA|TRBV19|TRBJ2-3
TGTGCCAGTAGTACCCTTACAGGGGGGATCACAGATACGCAGTATTTT
CASSTLTGGITDTQYF
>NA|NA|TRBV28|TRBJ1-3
TGTGCCAGCAGCCGGGGTACAGAGGTCACCATATATTTT
CASSRGTEVTIYF
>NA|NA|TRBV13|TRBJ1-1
TGTGCCAGCATCCTTTTTTCGGACACGAACACTGAAGCTTTCTTT
CASILFSDTNTEAFF
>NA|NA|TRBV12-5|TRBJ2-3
TGTGCTAGTGGTTTGGGGGTAACTAGTCCAGATACGCAGTATTTT
CASGLGVTSPDTQYF
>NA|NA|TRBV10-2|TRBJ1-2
TGCGCCAGCAGTAATGGACTGGAGGGCTACACCTTC
CASSNGLEGYTF
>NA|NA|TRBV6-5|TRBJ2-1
TGTGCCAGCGAGGTCCGGGCGGGGGCGTACAATGAGCAGTTCTTC
CASEVRAGAYNEQFF
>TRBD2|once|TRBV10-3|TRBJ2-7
TGTGCCATCAGCCCTGGGGAGGGAGTCTACGAGCAGTACTTC
CAISPGEGVYEQYF
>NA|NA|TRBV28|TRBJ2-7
TGTGCCAGCAGGGGCGCGAGGGGGTCGGGAGGTTCCTCCGAGCAGTACTTC
CASRGARGSGGSSEQYF
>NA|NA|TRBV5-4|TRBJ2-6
TGTGCCACCCCGGGCTCTGGGGCCAACGTCCTGACTTTC
CATPGSGANVLTF
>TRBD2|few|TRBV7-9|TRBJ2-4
TGTGCCAGCAGCAGAGCGGGAGGGGGAGAAAACAGTCAGTACTTC
CASSRAGGGENSQYF
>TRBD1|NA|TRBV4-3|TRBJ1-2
TGCGCCAGCAGCCAGACTTTCGACAGGGACTATGGCTACACCTTC
CASSQTFDRDYGYTF
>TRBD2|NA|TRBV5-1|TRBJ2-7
TGCGCCAGCAGCTTGGCCTCGACTAGCGGGAGGGGCGAGCAGTACTTC
CASSLASTSGRGEQYF
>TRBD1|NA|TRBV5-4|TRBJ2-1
TGTGCCAGCAGCCATCCAACAGGGGGCAATGAGCAGTTCTTC
CASSHPTGGNEQFF
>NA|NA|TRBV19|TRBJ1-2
TGTGCCAGTAGTGGGACATTAGCTAACTATGGCTACACCTTC
CASSGTLANYGYTF
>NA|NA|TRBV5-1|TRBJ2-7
TGCGCCAGCAGCTTGGTGGCATGGGCACTCCCCGACGGCGAGCAGTACTTC
CASSLVAWALPDGEQYF
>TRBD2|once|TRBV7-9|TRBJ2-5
TGTGCCAGCATCCCGTTTAGCGGGGGGTTGAGGGGCCAGTACTTC
CASIPFSGGLRGQYF